Below, 27 T cell receptor beta chains from the same sample are listed, as sequenced in a study of CD4 and CD8 cells across lung adenocarcinoma regions. Using its own MiXCR run on the PCR reads, TCRdb lists one record per CDR3 protein. The table records 13,000 or so distinct CDR3 sequences, over 45% of them present only once. The sequencing input was CD8+ T cells from the margin of a lung tumor. These receptors originate from a male donor with lung adenocarcinoma. The CD4 and CD8 labels of this study may be unreliable.

Ten or more counts support this clonotype. This chain connects TRBV12-3 or TRBV12-4 to TRBJ2-1; 14 nucleotides line up with TRBD2. The V segment lost 1 base and the J segment 7 bases; nucleotides outside the gene matches: 3. CDR3 length equals 16 residues. The CDR3 coding sequence is TGTGCCAGCAGTTTAGGTGGGACTAGCGGGAGAAATGAGCAGTTCTTC. It translates to CASSLGGTSGRNEQFF.

Worth noting for this clonotype: The germline gene is not matched at one end of the junction; a read error may be the cause. The chain uses TRBV6-1 and TRBJ2-5; D is unclear. This CDR3 contains 15 residues. Germline V gives CDR1 MNHNS, CDR2 SASEGT. As DNA, the CDR3 is TGTGCCAGCGGTGAATGGGCCCGCCTCACAGAGACGCAGTACTTT. Its protein product is CASGEWARLTETQYF.

The J gene is TRBJ2-3, the V gene TRBV6-7, with D perhaps matching TRBD2 (6 bases). The J call is in doubt because the DNA end fits TRBJ2-5 better. TRBV6-7 carries the ORF label, with uncertain function. The CDR3 runs to 15 residues. The CDR3 DNA reads as TGTGCCGCGGGGTTCGCGGGCGGTGACACAGATACCCAGTACTTC. Translating it yields CAAGFAGGDTDTQYF.

By sample share, this clonotype is medium-sized (0.01 to 0.1%). The V call is TRBV6-1, the J call TRBJ2-3, with a possible D match to TRBD1 (6 bases). Trimming left V 6 bases short and J 5 bases short, with 18 bases between. The CDR3 covers 15 residues. Germline V gives CDR1 MNHNS, CDR2 SASEGT. The CDR3 DNA follows: TGTGCCAGCAGGGAACTCGGACAGAGGCAAGATACGCAGTATTTT. Its translation: CASRELGQRQDTQYF.

On this clonotype: Sequence at one end of the junction differs from germline and may be a read error. The V gene is TRBV27, the J gene TRBJ2-5; D is perhaps TRBD1 (7 bases). Germline V gives CDR1 MNHEY, CDR2 SMNVEV (reference sequence). The CDR3 covers 13 residues. The CDR3 DNA sequence: TGTGCCAGCAGTGGCAGGGGGGAAGAGACCCAGTATTTC. The encoded protein is CASSGRGEETQYF.

There are many counts of this clonotype. The chain carries TRBV6-4 and TRBJ2-1, with D perhaps matching TRBD2 (5 bases). Trimming stripped 3 bases from V and 9 bases from J, with 12 bases between. Germline assignment: CDR1 MRHNA and CDR2 SNTAGT. The length of the CDR3 is 13 residues. This chain's CDR3 is CASSEMRAGEQFF. The DNA of the CDR3 is TGTGCCAGCAGTGAGATGAGGGCGGGTGAGCAGTTCTTC.

The gene calls are TRBV6-5 and TRBJ2-1; TRBD2 matches 8 bases. Germline CDR1 and CDR2: MNHEY and SVGAGI. The CDR3 sequence is 16 residues long. The V and J ends lost 0 bases and 9 bases, in that order; junction bases with no gene match: 10. CDR3 DNA sequence: TGTGCCAGCAGTTACTCCCCTGGGACTAGTCGCGGTGAGCAGTTCTTC. Its protein product is CASSYSPGTSRGEQFF.

The CDR3 loop reads CASSPQDTQYF. For the CDR3, the DNA is TGTGCCAGCAGCCCTCAAGATACGCAGTATTTT. V gene TRBV7-2 combines with J gene TRBJ2-3; the D is unclear. Germline values: CDR1 SGHTA, CDR2 FQGNSA. The CDR3 loop spans 11 amino acids. The V end was cut by 5 bases, the J end by 5 bases, with 5 bases between.

This clonotype was recorded at least ten times. The chain joins TRBV6-2 or TRBV6-3 to TRBJ2-1; no definite D call. The CDR3 sequence is 12 residues long. Germline assignment: CDR1 MNHEY and CDR2 SVGEGT. Between the trimmed V and J ends, which lost 0 bases and 11 bases, there was a span of 8 bases. The CDR3 here is CASSYSARKQFF. The CDR3 DNA reads TGTGCCAGCAGTTACTCCGCACGCAAGCAGTTCTTC.

This clonotype was detected many times. V is TRBV7-8 and J is TRBJ2-4; 7 bases map to TRBD1. The germline CDR1 and CDR2 sequences are SGHVS and FQNEAQ. V dropped 5 bases and J dropped 13; count of bases not matched to a gene: 20. The CDR3 is 16 residues long. As DNA, the CDR3 is TGTGCCAGCAGCCAGAGGACAGGCCACTCCTACAATGAGCAGTACTTC. Translated: CASSQRTGHSYNEQYF.

The chain employs TRBV11-2 and TRBJ2-5; D not certain. The J call is in doubt because the DNA end fits TRBJ2-7 better. This CDR3 contains 14 residues. Germline-derived CDR1 and CDR2 are SGHAT and FQNNGV. CDR3 residues: CASRPAGYSYEQYF. CDR3 DNA sequence: TGTGCCAGCAGGCCTGCCGGCTACTCCTACGAGCAGTACTTC.

With regard to this clonotype: The CDR3 carries no conserved terminal phenylalanine or tryptophan, so it likely arises from a read error. The limits of the CDR3 on the DNA are not certain, so only TCRdb's listed CDR3 is given. The V and J genes are TRBV12-3 or TRBV12-4 and TRBJ2-1; TRBD1, the table's D call, lacks a check against the DNA. The CDR3 length is 12 residues, termini included. The CDR3 protein is CASSFPGGGLFS.

This clonotype was found many times. J is TRBJ2-1 and V is TRBV27; D may be TRBD1 (5 bases). Germline V CDR1 and CDR2: MNHEY, SMNVEV (reference sequence). This CDR3 has 14 amino acids. The V and J ends lost 5 bases and 10 bases respectively, with 18 bases between them. CDR3 nucleotide sequence: TGTGCCAGCAGTCGTTCAGGGATTCAGTACGAGCAGTTCTTC. Translated, it gives CASSRSGIQYEQFF.

This clonotype was seen many times. The J gene is TRBJ2-5, the V gene TRBV6-1; D may be TRBD2 (5 bases). The closer fit of TRBJ2-7 to the DNA end suggests the J call may be wrong. The CDR3 is 13 residues long. Germline loops: CDR1 MNHNS, CDR2 SASEGT. CDR3 nucleotide sequence: TGTGCCAGCAGTGGGGAGCCGTGGGGCGAGCAGTACTTC. Its protein is CASSGEPWGEQYF.

Turning to this clonotype: Germline is not matched at one junction end, which may reflect a read error. The chain is built from TRBV12-3 or TRBV12-4 and TRBJ2-3; possible D gene TRBD1, 5 bases. The CDR3 is 12 residues long. The CDR3 region is CASGLGTGALYF. The CDR3 bases are TGTGCCAGCGGTTTAGGCACAGGTGCGCTGTATTTT.

This chain joins TRBV27 and TRBJ2-2; 7 positions match TRBD1. The J call could be wrong; TRBJ2-3 is a better fit for the DNA end. This CDR3 contains 15 residues. CDR1 is MNHEY and CDR2 is SMNVEV in the germline V gene (reference sequence). CDR3 coding DNA: TGTGCCAGGGGTTCTGAGGGGGCGAACACAGGTGAGCAGTATTTT. Its translation is CARGSEGANTGEQYF.

This clonotype was counted a few times. A junction end diverges from the germline sequence, so it may reflect a read error. The J gene is TRBJ2-5, the V gene TRBV7-2; possibly TRBD1 or TRBD2 for D (7 bases each). Germline V gene data show CDR1 as SGHTA and CDR2 as FQGNSA. The CDR3 loop spans 19 amino acids. The CDR3 spells CASTNSAGLGGGDRETQYF. CDR3 bases: TGTGCCAGCACCAACTCGGCGGGGCTAGGGGGAGGGGACAGAGAGACGCAGTACTTC.

This clonotype was observed a few times. This chain joins TRBV15 and TRBJ1-4, with D unclear. Trimming took off 3 bases at V and 5 bases at J, with 10 bases between the two ends. CDR1 and CDR2 (germline): LNHNV, YYDKDF (reference sequence). CDR3 size: 14 residues. The CDR3 here is CATSRQGPNEKLFF. CDR3 sequence (DNA): TGTGCCACCAGCAGGCAAGGCCCCAATGAAAAACTGTTTTTT.

As to this clonotype: One end of the junction does not line up with germline, which may come from a read error. The chain has TRBV27 and TRBJ2-3; D possibly corresponds to TRBD2 (6 bases). This CDR3 region has 16 residues. The germline V gene has CDR1 MNHEY and CDR2 SMNVEV (reference sequence). CDR3: CASGSRGGRGTETQYF. CDR3 DNA: TGTGCCAGTGGGTCACGAGGAGGGCGTGGCACAGAGACGCAGTATTTT.

V usage is TRBV6-4 and J usage is TRBJ1-5; 10 nucleotides agree with TRBD1. Trimming took 8 bases from V and 2 from J; bases not matched to a gene: 0. The germline V gene encodes CDR1 MRHNA and CDR2 SNTAGT. The CDR3 is made up of 13 amino acids. CDR3 nucleotide sequence: TGTGCCAGCGGGACAGGGGGCAATCAGCCCCAGCATTTT. Amino acids: CASGTGGNQPQHF.

The chain couples TRBV6-1 to TRBJ2-1; D remains ambiguous. The DNA end is more similar to TRBJ2-5, so the J call may be wrong. Germline V CDR1 and CDR2: MNHNS, SASEGT. The CDR3 has 11 residues. In DNA form, the CDR3 reads TGTGCCAGCAGTGAAACGGAGACCCAGTACTTC. This translates into CASSETETQYF.

This clonotype is judged medium-sized. The chain employs TRBV7-2 and TRBJ2-1; 11 bases are a match to TRBD2. V lost 2 bases to trimming and J lost 10 bases; unmatched junction nucleotides: 4. This CDR3 contains 14 residues. Germline CDR1 and CDR2: SGHTA and FQGNSA. CDR3 DNA: TGTGCCAGCAGCTTAACTAGCGGGAGTGCCGAGCAGTTCTTC. Encoded protein: CASSLTSGSAEQFF.

Details on this clonotype: The limits of the CDR3 on the DNA are not certain, so only TCRdb's listed CDR3 is given. The V gene is TRBV6-1, the J gene TRBJ2-6; whether TRBD1, the table's D call, matches the DNA was not checked. Germline CDR1 is MNHNS and CDR2 is SASEGT. Both ends counted, the CDR3 spans 17 residues. This chain's CDR3 is CASTGIGVGPGANDQTF.

Details on this clonotype: One junction end disagrees with the germline gene, perhaps due to a read error. V and J are TRBV6-1 and TRBJ2-2; D possibly uses TRBD1 or TRBD2 (5 bases each). The CDR3 loop spans 15 amino acids. CDR1 MNHNS and CDR2 SASEGT come from the germline V gene. The DNA of the CDR3 is TGTGCCAGCAAGCAGGGAGCGGCGATAGCCGGGGAGCAGTTTTTT. This translates into CASKQGAAIAGEQFF.

This clonotype was recorded at least ten times. The chain links TRBV5-1 to TRBJ2-1; 9 bases match TRBD1. In germline, CDR1 is SGHRS, CDR2 YFSETQ. J lost 7 bases, V lost 0 bases, and 11 bases had no gene match. The CDR3 loop spans 17 amino acids. Written as DNA, the CDR3 is TGCGCCAGCAGCTTGGTCCCCTTATCAGACAGGGGGAATGAGCAGTTCTTC. Translated: CASSLVPLSDRGNEQFF.

The V call is TRBV6-1, the J call TRBJ2-5, with TRBD2 matching 8 bases. Germline V lookup: CDR1 MNHNS, CDR2 SASEGT. The CDR3 length is 15 residues. Trimming removed 9 bases from V and 11 bases from J; junction bases left unmatched: 20. CDR3 coding DNA: TGTGCCAGGGGGCCGGGGGGGCGTGGCCCAGATACGCAGTACTTC. Translated: CARGPGGRGPDTQYF.

As to this clonotype: At one of its ends the junction is not consistent with the germline gene, which may arise from a read error. The rearrangement uses TRBV6-1 and TRBJ2-6; 8 bases align to TRBD2. The CDR3 is 17 amino acids. Per the germline V gene, CDR1 is MNHNS and CDR2 is SASEGT. CDR3 sequence: CASTGRGARPCANVQSF. CDR3 bases: TGTGCCAGCACCGGGAGGGGGGCTCGTCCGTGCGCCAACGTGCAGTCCTTC.